The 32 T cell receptor beta chains listed next were all sequenced from one sample in a study of cytomegalovirus exposure and HLA in healthy donors. Both 60 Vbeta primers and 13 Jbeta primers went into the PCR. Using immunoSEQ multiplex PCR, the repertoire was profiled, and TCRdb retains in-frame clones only, with some absent. Altogether roughly 190,000 clones are present, about 81% being singletons, with the ten largest covering about 5%. The sequenced sample consisted of PBMCs. The receptors were sampled from a man under 40 in good health and CMV-seropositive.

The chain carries TRBV29-1 and TRBJ1-4; D gene uncertain. The CDR3 spans 12 residues. CDR1 SQVTM and CDR2 ANQGSEA come from the germline V gene. Trimming took 4 bases from V and 6 from J, leaving 9 bases between them. The CDR3 loop reads CSVGQEHEKLFF. The CDR3 region has the DNA TGCAGCGTTGGTCAGGAACATGAAAAACTGTTTTTT. Full variable domain (remainder filled in from reference TRBV29-1 and TRBJ1-4): SAVISQKPSRDICQRGTSLTIQCQVDSQVTMMFWYRQQPGQSLTLIATANQGSEATYESGFVIDKFPISRPNLTFSTLTVSNMSPEDSSIYLCSVGQEHEKLFFGSGTQLSVL.

This clone was observed a few times. The J gene is TRBJ2-7, the V gene TRBV28; D is possibly TRBD1 (6 bases). The CDR3 length is 13 residues. V shed 6 bases and J shed 2 bases, with 11 bases lying between them. Germline CDR1 and CDR2: MDHEN and SYDVKM. CDR3 in amino acids: CASSLGTTYEQYF. In nucleotides, the CDR3 is TGTGCCAGCAGCCTCGGGACAACCTACGAGCAGTACTTC.

J is TRBJ2-5 and V is TRBV14, with 11 positions matching TRBD2. Germline loops: CDR1 SGHDN, CDR2 FVKESK. The ends lost 0 bases at V and 4 bases at J; junction bases unmatched: 7. The CDR3 runs 17 residues. The CDR3 nucleotides read TGTGCCAGCAGCCAAGATTTCTCCGGACTAGCGGGAGAGACCCAGTACTTC. Its protein product is CASSQDFSGLAGETQYF. Together with reference TRBV14 and TRBJ2-5, the CDR3 gives the full variable domain: EAGVTQFPSHSVIEKGQTVTLRCDPISGHDNLYWYRRVMGKEIKFLLHFVKESKQDESGMPNNRFLAERTGGTYSTLKVQPAELEDSGVYFCASSQDFSGLAGETQYFGPGTRLLVL.

The chain recombines TRBV29-1 with TRBJ2-4; possibly TRBD1 for D (6 bases). Germline CDR1 SQVTM, CDR2 ANQGSEA. This CDR3 is 14 amino acids long. Trimming took 3 bases from V and 6 from J, leaving 15 bases between them. The CDR3 nucleotides are TGCAGCGTTGAGGGGGCAGGGGCCCGAAACATTCAGTACTTC. This gives the protein CSVEGAGARNIQYF.

The chain is built from TRBV5-1 and TRBJ2-7; weak D call: TRBD1 (6 bases). The germline V and J ends were trimmed by 0 bases and 5 bases, with 18 bases remaining between them. CDR3 size: 16 residues. The germline V gene has CDR1 SGHRS and CDR2 YFSETQ. The CDR3 DNA reads as TGCGCCAGCAGCTTGGCCCTCCTACAGGGAACCGACGAGCAGTACTTC. Translating gives CASSLALLQGTDEQYF.

The gene calls are TRBV6-5 and TRBJ2-1, with D possibly matching TRBD1 (5 bases). Trimming took 7 bases from V and 8 from J, leaving 6 bases between them. The V gene's germline CDR1 is MNHEY and CDR2 SVGAGI. The length of the CDR3 is 10 residues. The CDR3 is CASKGDEQFF. Here the CDR3 DNA reads TGTGCCAGCAAAGGGGATGAGCAGTTCTTC.

CDR3 amino acids: CASLDRGREKLFF. As DNA, the CDR3 is TGTGCCAGCCTGGACAGGGGCCGGGAAAAACTGTTTTTT. The V gene is TRBV18, the J gene TRBJ1-4; 9 bases match TRBD1. Germline V CDR1 and CDR2: KGHSH, LQKENI. The CDR3 spans 13 residues. The V and J ends lost 8 bases and 8 bases, in that order; junction bases with no gene match: 6.

CDR3 loop: CASSQDYGVHTGELFF. CDR3 nucleotides: TGCGCCAGCAGCCAAGATTACGGGGTACACACCGGGGAGCTGTTTTTT. The chain carries TRBV4-3 and TRBJ2-2, with D tentatively TRBD2 (5 bases). V was shortened by 0 bases and J by 3 bases, with 11 bases between the two germline ends. CDR1 is LGHNA and CDR2 is YSLEER in the germline V gene. The CDR3 loop spans 16 amino acids.

This chain links TRBV18 with TRBJ2-7; D gene unclear. Trimming took 3 bases from V and 3 from J, leaving 12 bases between them. Looked up from germline, CDR1 is KGHSH and CDR2 is LQKENI. There are 14 residues in the CDR3. The CDR3 DNA reads TGTGCCAGCTCACCGACTTCCTTTAACTACGAGCAGTACTTC. Translating it yields CASSPTSFNYEQYF.

V is TRBV5-1 and J is TRBJ2-1, with TRBD2 matching 10 bases. The CDR3 is made up of 14 amino acids. The J segment lost 2 bases and the V segment lost 4 bases, leaving 0 bases of the junction unmatched. Germline assignment: CDR1 SGHRS and CDR2 YFSETQ. The CDR3 sequence is CASSLAGAYNEQFF. CDR3 in DNA: TGCGCCAGCAGCCTAGCGGGAGCCTACAATGAGCAGTTCTTC.

The CDR3 spells CASSETSGSYEQYF. The CDR3 DNA reads TGTGCCAGCAGCGAGACTAGCGGGAGTTACGAGCAGTACTTC. The V and J genes are TRBV5-5 and TRBJ2-7; TRBD2 aligns across 12 bases. Germline CDR1 reads SGHKS; CDR2 reads YYEKEE (reference sequence). The CDR3 has 14 amino acids. The V gene end was trimmed by 4 bases and the J gene end by 4 bases; junction bases not matched to a gene: 3. Variable domain in full (rest from reference TRBV5-5 and TRBJ2-7): DAGVTQSPTHLIKTRGQQVTLRCSPISGHKSVSWYQQVLGQGPQFIFQYYEKEERGRGNFPDRFSARQFPNYSSELNVNALLLGDSALYLCASSETSGSYEQYFGPGTRLTVT.

The chain is built from TRBV7-3 and TRBJ2-1; maybe TRBD2 (6 bases). The germline V gene encodes CDR1 SGHTA and CDR2 FQGTGA. V was pared by 2 bases and J by 7 bases, with 12 bases between. The CDR3 length is 14 residues. The CDR3 is CASSLGGSVNEQFF. CDR3 DNA sequence: TGTGCCAGCAGCTTAGGAGGGTCCGTTAATGAGCAGTTCTTC. The complete variable domain, with remaining parts taken from reference TRBV7-3 and TRBJ2-1, reads GAGVSQTPSNKVTEKGKYVELRCDPISGHTALYWYRQSLGQGPEFLIYFQGTGAADDSGLPNDRFFAVRPEGSVSTLKIQRTERGDSAVYLCASSLGGSVNEQFFGPGTRLTVL.

The gene calls are TRBV5-1 and TRBJ2-1, with 8 bases aligning to TRBD2. Trimming took 1 base from V and 7 from J; bases not matched to a gene: 10. The CDR3 covers 16 residues. Germline V gene lookup returns CDR1 SGHRS and CDR2 YFSETQ. The CDR3 DNA sequence: TGCGCCAGCAGCTTGATCCCCGGGAGGGCCGGAAATGAGCAGTTCTTC. Residues: CASSLIPGRAGNEQFF. The whole variable domain, filled in from reference TRBV5-1 and TRBJ2-1, reads KAGVTQTPRYLIKTRGQQVTLSCSPISGHRSVSWYQQTPGQGLQFLFEYFSETQRNKGNFPGRFSGRQFSNSRSEMNVSTLELGDSALYLCASSLIPGRAGNEQFFGPGTRLTVL.

The chain employs TRBV6-5 and TRBJ2-7; tentatively, D is TRBD2 (6 bases). Per germline, CDR1 MNHEY and CDR2 SVGAGI. Trimming removed 4 bases from V and 5 bases from J, with 18 bases in between. The CDR3 has 15 amino acids. The CDR3 sequence: CASSSGTGREDEQYF. CDR3 bases: TGTGCCAGCAGTTCCGGGACTGGGCGGGAAGACGAGCAGTACTTC.

The CDR3 DNA reads TGTGCCAGCAGCCCCCAAGTACCGGGACTAGCATTCTACGAGCAGTACTTC. Protein sequence: CASSPQVPGLAFYEQYF. The rearrangement uses TRBV11-2 and TRBJ2-7; 9 nucleotides line up with TRBD2. The V gene end was trimmed by 5 bases and the J gene end by 3 bases; junction bases not matched to a gene: 14. Germline CDR1 is SGHAT and CDR2 is FQNNGV. This CDR3 is 17 amino acids long. The entire variable domain, with the rest obtained from reference TRBV11-2 and TRBJ2-7, is as follows: EAGVAQSPRYKIIEKRQSVAFWCNPISGHATLYWYQQILGQGPKLLIQFQNNGVVDDSQLPKDRFSAERLKGVDSTLKIQPAKLEDSAVYLCASSPQVPGLAFYEQYFGPGTRLTVT.

The V and J genes are TRBV4-1 and TRBJ1-1; no definite D call. The CDR3 extends over 14 amino acids. Deletions cut 0 bases from V and 5 bases from J, with 10 bases between. The V gene's germline CDR1 is MGHRA and CDR2 YSYEKL. The CDR3, as DNA: TGCGCCAGCAGCCAAGATCCAGGTAGGACTGAAGCTTTCTTT. The encoded protein is CASSQDPGRTEAFF.

The chain has TRBV27 and TRBJ2-1; D is perhaps TRBD1 (7 bases). This CDR3 is built from 16 residues. The germline V and J ends were trimmed by 2 bases and 2 bases, with 13 bases remaining between them. The germline CDR1 and CDR2 sequences are MNHEY and SMNVEV (reference sequence). DNA of the CDR3: TGTGCCAGCAGTTTAATTGGCAGGGGGGCCTACAATGAGCAGTTCTTC. As protein: CASSLIGRGAYNEQFF.

The CDR3 sequence is CSVGGSLPAGYTF. As DNA, the CDR3 is TGCAGCGTTGGAGGGAGTCTCCCTGCGGGCTACACCTTC. The chain carries TRBV29-1 and TRBJ1-2; D not resolved. V was shortened by 4 bases and J by 8 bases, with 17 bases between the two germline ends. Looked up from germline, CDR1 is SQVTM and CDR2 is ANQGSEA. This CDR3 has 13 residues.

The V gene is TRBV19, the J gene TRBJ1-3; tentative D call: TRBD1 (5 bases). The V gene's germline CDR1 is LNHDA and CDR2 SQIVND (reference sequence). The CDR3 runs 16 residues. V gave up 4 bases and J gave up 0 bases, with 13 bases separating them. The DNA of the CDR3 is TGTGCCAGTAGTAGTGGACACCTGAACTCTGGAAACACCATATATTTT. Protein sequence: CASSSGHLNSGNTIYF.

The V call is TRBV28, the J call TRBJ2-7, with 9 bases lining up with TRBD2. J gave up 1 base and V 5 bases, and 9 bases lay outside the gene matches. CDR3 length: 16 amino acids. Germline V gives CDR1 MDHEN, CDR2 SYDVKM. The CDR3 bases are TGTGCCAGCAGTACTCCGGCTAGCGGGACTTCCTACGAGCAGTACTTC. Protein product: CASSTPASGTSYEQYF.

The V gene is TRBV6-1, the J gene TRBJ2-2; 7 positions match TRBD2. Germline trimming cut 4 bases from V and 4 bases from J; bases unmatched to any gene: 9. The V gene's germline CDR1 is MNHNS and CDR2 SASEGT. There are 16 residues in the CDR3. The CDR3: CASSAPGTKATGELFF. CDR3 DNA: TGTGCCAGCAGTGCTCCCGGGACTAAGGCCACCGGGGAGCTGTTTTTT.

The chain employs TRBV6-6 and TRBJ2-2; TRBD1 matches 8 bases. V dropped 7 bases and J dropped 7; count of bases not matched to a gene: 5. Per germline, CDR1 MNHNY and CDR2 SVGAGI (reference sequence). The CDR3 runs to 13 residues. The CDR3 nucleotides are TGTGCCAGCAAGGCAGGGGGCATCGGGGAGCTGTTTTTT. Encoded protein: CASKAGGIGELFF.

The V and J genes are TRBV25-1 and TRBJ1-6; D is possibly TRBD1 (5 bases). V was clipped by 4 bases and J by 5 bases, with 12 bases between them. The CDR3 has 15 residues. Germline V gene data show CDR1 as MGHDK and CDR2 as SYGVNS. The CDR3: CASSVGGSHNSPLHF. CDR3 DNA sequence: TGTGCCAGCAGTGTTGGGGGGAGCCATAATTCACCCCTCCACTTT.

The gene calls are TRBV7-2 and TRBJ2-7, with 7 bases fitting TRBD2. The length of the CDR3 is 14 residues. Germline lookup yields CDR1 SGHTA and CDR2 FQGNSA. The J segment lost 2 bases and the V segment lost 5 bases, leaving 6 bases of the junction unmatched. CDR3 sequence reads: CASSLGGSTYEQYF. The CDR3 DNA reads as TGTGCCAGCAGCCTGGGGGGGTCGACCTACGAGCAGTACTTC. The full variable domain, its missing parts supplied by reference TRBV7-2 and TRBJ2-7, is GAGVSQSPSNKVTEKGKDVELRCDPISGHTALYWYRQSLGQGLEFLIYFQGNSAPDKSGLPSDRFSAERTGGSVSTLTIQRTQQEDSAVYLCASSLGGSTYEQYFGPGTRLTVT.

The chain combines TRBV18 with TRBJ1-5; TRBD1 agrees at 10 bases. CDR1 is KGHSH, CDR2 LQKENI, per germline. The trim removed 1 base at V and 5 bases at J, leaving 5 bases unmatched. This CDR3 is 16 amino acids long. The CDR3 protein is CASSPRTGTGDQPQHF. The CDR3 DNA is TGTGCCAGCTCACCACGAACCGGGACAGGGGATCAGCCCCAGCATTTT. The whole variable domain, remainder taken from reference TRBV18 and TRBJ1-5, is NAGVMQNPRHLVRRRGQEARLRCSPMKGHSHVYWYRQLPEEGLKFMVYLQKENIIDESGMPKERFSAEFPKEGPSILRIQQVVRGDSAAYFCASSPRTGTGDQPQHFGDGTRLSIL.

The chain links TRBV30 to TRBJ2-7; 8 bases fit TRBD2. Per germline, CDR1 GTSNPN and CDR2 SVGIG (reference sequence). This CDR3 comprises 17 residues. Trimming took 0 bases from V and 4 from J; bases not matched to a gene: 14. This CDR3 reads CAWSVPDGGEARYEQYF. The DNA of the CDR3 is TGTGCCTGGAGTGTACCTGACGGGGGGGAAGCTCGATACGAGCAGTACTTC.

The chain has TRBV7-2 and TRBJ2-2, with D possibly being TRBD2 (6 bases). This CDR3 has 15 residues. Germline loops: CDR1 SGHTA, CDR2 FQGNSA. With 5 bases removed from V and 2 bases from J, the gap between germline ends came to 12 bases. The DNA of the CDR3 is TGTGCCAGCAGCGAGAGCGGGCCTAACACCGGGGAGCTGTTTTTT. Its translation is CASSESGPNTGELFF. The complete variable domain, with remaining parts taken from reference TRBV7-2 and TRBJ2-2, reads GAGVSQSPSNKVTEKGKDVELRCDPISGHTALYWYRQSLGQGLEFLIYFQGNSAPDKSGLPSDRFSAERTGGSVSTLTIQRTQQEDSAVYLCASSESGPNTGELFFGEGSRLTVL.

This clone has more than one count but fewer than ten. The V and J genes are TRBV5-8 and TRBJ2-4; 8 bases are a match to TRBD1. The ends lost 4 bases at V and 8 bases at J; junction bases unmatched: 5. The CDR3 totals 13 residues. Germline CDR1 reads SGHTS; CDR2 reads YDEGEE. The CDR3 sequence is CASSPVQGDIQYF. The CDR3 DNA reads as TGTGCCAGCAGCCCCGTACAGGGGGACATTCAGTACTTC.

This clone was counted between two and nine times. The chain has TRBV19 and TRBJ2-6; 10 bases fit TRBD2. Germline V gene lookup returns CDR1 LNHDA and CDR2 SQIVND (reference sequence). V shed 6 bases, J shed 0 bases, and the junction held 8 bases outside the gene matches. This CDR3 has 18 amino acids. The CDR3, as DNA: TGTGCCAGTAGCACCCTAGCGGGAGTCCGCTCTGGGGCCAACGTCCTGACTTTC. Its translation: CASSTLAGVRSGANVLTF.

This chain links TRBV10-3 with TRBJ2-3; 14 bases are shared with TRBD2. The CDR3 consists of 17 residues. With V trimmed by 6 bases and J by 5 bases, 10 bases remained unmatched. Germline CDR1 is ENHRY and CDR2 is SYGVKD. The CDR3 sequence: CAISDLGTSGGIDTQYF. CDR3 nucleotide sequence: TGTGCCATCAGCGACCTTGGGACTAGCGGGGGTATAGATACGCAGTATTTT.

V usage is TRBV5-1 and J usage is TRBJ2-3, with 9 bases fitting TRBD1. V shed 7 bases, J shed 0 bases, and the junction held 3 bases outside the gene matches. The germline V gene has CDR1 SGHRS and CDR2 YFSETQ. The length of the CDR3 is 14 residues. The CDR3 DNA reads TGCGCCAGCGTGGACAGGGGAAGCACAGATACGCAGTATTTT. This encodes CASVDRGSTDTQYF.

This clone was seen only once. The gene calls are TRBV29-1 and TRBJ2-7, with TRBD2 matching 13 bases. Germline trimming cut 6 bases from V and 2 bases from J; bases unmatched to any gene: 7. The germline V gene encodes CDR1 SQVTM and CDR2 ANQGSEA. CDR3 length: 15 amino acids. CDR3 residues: CSVDGLAGAPYEQYF. CDR3 nucleotide sequence: TGCAGCGTGGACGGACTAGCGGGAGCCCCCTACGAGCAGTACTTC.